Listed here is a single TCR beta chain. The CDR3 length is 14 residues. From germline, CDR1 is SGHVS and CDR2 FQNEAQ. J gave up 4 bases and V 6 bases, and 7 bases lay outside the gene matches. Primers: 52 TRBV forward and 13 TRBJ reverse. TCRdb's copy holds only in-frame clones and misses some; the assay was immunoSEQ multiplex PCR. Of 15,000 or so clones listed, roughly 90% are singletons. The sample originates from a study of regulatory T cells. Sequencing used CD8+ T cells sorted from blood. The rearrangement joins TRBV7-8 to TRBJ2-7, with 9 bases fitting TRBD1. The sequence derives from a person aged 18 to 35 with CD3G deficiency. The CDR3 nucleotides read TGTGCCAGCAGTCTAGGCGGGACAGGGTACGAGCAGTACTTC. As protein: CASSLGGTGYEQYF.